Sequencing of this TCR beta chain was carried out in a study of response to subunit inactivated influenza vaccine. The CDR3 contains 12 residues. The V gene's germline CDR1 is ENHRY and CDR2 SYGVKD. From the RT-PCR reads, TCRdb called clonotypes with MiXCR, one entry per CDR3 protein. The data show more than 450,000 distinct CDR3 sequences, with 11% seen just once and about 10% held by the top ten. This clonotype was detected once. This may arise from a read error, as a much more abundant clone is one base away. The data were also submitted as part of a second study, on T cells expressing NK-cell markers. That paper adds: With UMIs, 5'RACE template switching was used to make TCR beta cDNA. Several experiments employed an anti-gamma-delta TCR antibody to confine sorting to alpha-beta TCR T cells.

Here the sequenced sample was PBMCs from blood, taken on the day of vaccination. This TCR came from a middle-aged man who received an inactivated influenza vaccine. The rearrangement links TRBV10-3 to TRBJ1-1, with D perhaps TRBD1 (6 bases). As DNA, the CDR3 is TGTGCCATATCCCAGGGGAACACTGAAGCTCTCTTT. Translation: CAISQGNTEALF.